Listed below are T cell receptor beta chains from one sample, sequenced in a study of T cell responses to AZD1222 COVID-19 vaccine. Clones were sequenced by immunoSEQ multiplex PCR, and TCRdb holds only the in-frame ones, with some missing. The table has some 190,000 clones, around 90% seen once. Material: peripheral blood, obtained 28 days after the second AZD1222 dose. The receptors derive from an adult who received the AZD1222 COVID-19 vaccine. CDR3s include the opening cysteine and the closing phenylalanine or tryptophan. A D gene is named only where the DNA matches it firmly. Not all rows give a size; the values are once, few, many and, for expanded clones, a class.

clone_size j_call v_call d_call cdr3_nt cdr3_aa
. TRBJ1-1 TRBV6-5 . TGTGCCAGCACCCCGGGCACTGAAGCTTTCTTT CASTPGTEAFF
. TRBJ1-5 TRBV5-1 . TGCGCCAGCAGCTTGCTGAATCAGCCCCAGCATTTT CASSLLNQPQHF
. TRBJ1-5 TRBV19 . TGTGCCAGTAGTCCTCAGGCAGGCAATCAGCCCCAGCATTTT CASSPQAGNQPQHF
. TRBJ2-1 TRBV4-1 TRBD1 TGCGCCAGCAGCCCCTGGACAGGGGTGTTCAATGAGCAGTTCTTC CASSPWTGVFNEQFF
. TRBJ1-4 TRBV28 TRBD1 TGTGCCAGCAGTGGACAGGGGGGGTCTACTAATGAAAAACTGTTTTTT CASSGQGGSTNEKLFF
. TRBJ2-3 TRBV4-1 . TGCGCCAGCAGCGACCCCAGGGGCACAGATACGCAGTATTTT CASSDPRGTDTQYF
. TRBJ1-1 TRBV7-2 TRBD1 TGTGCCAGCAGCTTGGGGGGGACAGGAGTGTTTTACACTGAAGCTTTCTTT CASSLGGTGVFYTEAFF
. TRBJ1-6 TRBV2 . TGTGCCAGCAGTGCCCTAGGGCAGGGTGATTCACCCCTCCACTTT CASSALGQGDSPLHF
few TRBJ1-1 TRBV2 . TGTGCCAGCAGGGGATGGGGCACTGAAGCTTTCTTT CASRGWGTEAFF
. TRBJ2-7 TRBV19 TRBD1 TGTGCCAGTAGTGAACCGGGGGACAGGGGGCTTCGGCAGTACTTC CASSEPGDRGLRQYF
. TRBJ2-7 TRBV3-1/TRBV3-2 TRBD1 TGTGCCAGCAGCCAAGCGGGGACAGTCTACGAGCAGTACTTC CASSQAGTVYEQYF
. TRBJ2-3 TRBV9 TRBD2 TGTGCCAGCAGCGTATCAACTAGCGCGTCCCAAGGGGTAGCAGATACGCAGTATTTT CASSVSTSASQGVADTQYF
. TRBJ2-3 TRBV19 TRBD2 TGTGCCAGTAGTATAGGTTCTTTGGGACTAAGCACAGATACGCAGTATTTT CASSIGSLGLSTDTQYF
. TRBJ2-7 TRBV25-1 . TGTGCCAGTACTACAGGGTTCGGGTCCGAGCAGTACTTC CASTTGFGSEQYF
. TRBJ2-3 TRBV7-9 . TGTGCCAGCAGCTTAGGACTAGGGGACACAGATACGCAGTATTTT CASSLGLGDTDTQYF
few TRBJ1-4 TRBV27 . TGTGCCAGCAGTAGGGATCTTAATGAAAAACTGTTTTTT CASSRDLNEKLFF
. TRBJ1-2 TRBV18 TRBD1 TGTGCCAGCTCGCCGACCGGGACAGAATATGGCTACACCTTC CASSPTGTEYGYTF
. TRBJ2-2 TRBV29-1 TRBD2 TGCAGCGTTGAAGGGGTCGAGGGGGTAGCGGGAGGGAACACCGGGGAGCTGTTTTTT CSVEGVEGVAGGNTGELFF
. TRBJ1-1 TRBV19 . TGTGCCAGACGGAACACTGAAGCTTTCTTT CARRNTEAFF
. TRBJ2-1 TRBV5-4 . TGTGCCAGCAGCTTAAAAGGAGGGAATGGGCAGTACAATGAGCAGTTCTTC CASSLKGGNGQYNEQFF
. TRBJ1-5 TRBV6-5 . TGTGCCAGCAGTTACTCTTTCGGGCCCAATCAGCCCCAGCATTTT CASSYSFGPNQPQHF
. TRBJ1-2 TRBV11-2 . TGTGCCAGCAGCGCCTGGGGGGTCGATGGCTACACCTTC CASSAWGVDGYTF
once TRBJ1-6 TRBV11-2 TRBD1 TGTGCCAGCAGCCCGGGACAGGGGAACAATTCACCCCTCCACTTT CASSPGQGNNSPLHF
. TRBJ2-5 TRBV6-6 . TGTGCCAGCAGTTACCGGGGTGTTAGGCGGGAGACCCAGTACTTC CASSYRGVRRETQYF
. TRBJ2-4 TRBV4-1 . TGCGCCAGCAGCCAAGAGGGAATGGGCATTCAGTACTTC CASSQEGMGIQYF
once TRBJ1-2 TRBV20-1 . TGCAGTGCTAGTAGGAGTCGGGCGGGCTACACCTTC CSASRSRAGYTF
. TRBJ2-5 TRBV28 TRBD2 TGTGCCAGAAGTAGCGGGAATGAGACCCAGTACTTC CARSSGNETQYF
. TRBJ1-1 TRBV19 TRBD1 TGTGCCAGTACCCGGACAGGGGACTACACTGAAGCTTTCTTT CASTRTGDYTEAFF
. TRBJ2-3 TRBV5-1 TRBD2 TGCGCCAGCAGCACCGGACTAGCGGGGGCCACAGATACGCAGTATTTT CASSTGLAGATDTQYF
. TRBJ2-7 TRBV27 TRBD2 TGTGCCAGCAGTTTCCATCGGGGGGGGGCGAACTACGAGCAGTACTTC CASSFHRGGANYEQYF
once TRBJ1-5 TRBV28 . TGTGCCAGCGGGGTCGGGACCTTGGGTTTAGGGAGCAATCAGCCCCAGCATTTT CASGVGTLGLGSNQPQHF
. TRBJ2-3 TRBV15 . TGTGCCACCAGCAGAGGCACAGATACGCAGTATTTT CATSRGTDTQYF
. TRBJ1-1 TRBV7-6 . TGTGCCAGCAGCTTACCTGACAGTAACACTGAAGCTTTCTTT CASSLPDSNTEAFF
. TRBJ2-1 TRBV19 . TGTGCCAGTAGTATCGGCGCCTTTTCCAATGAGCAGTTCTTC CASSIGAFSNEQFF
. TRBJ1-5 TRBV27 . TGTGCCAGCAGTTACCAAGGGCTTCAGCCCCAGCATTTT CASSYQGLQPQHF
once TRBJ1-5 TRBV6-2/TRBV6-3 . TGTGCCAGCAGTTACAACGCGCAGGGGATCGGTCTTAGCAATCAGCCCCAGCATTTT CASSYNAQGIGLSNQPQHF
. TRBJ2-2 TRBV3-1/TRBV3-2 . TGTGCCAGCAGCCAAGTGATCGGTAGCATTAGCACCGGGGAGCTGTTTTTT CASSQVIGSISTGELFF
. TRBJ2-1 TRBV7-9 . TGTGCCAGCAGCTTAGCGGGACCCCATGAGCAGTTCTTC CASSLAGPHEQFF
. TRBJ1-2 TRBV20-1 . TGCAGTGCTAGTAAAGGGAACTATGGCTACACCTTC CSASKGNYGYTF
. TRBJ2-1 TRBV20-1 . TGCAGTGCTAGTAACTCTTACAGCTCCTACAATGAGCAGTTCTTC CSASNSYSSYNEQFF
. TRBJ1-1 TRBV28 . TGTGCCAGCAGTCCAGGCGGGGGGGCCCTGGGCACTGAAGCTTTCTTT CASSPGGGALGTEAFF
. TRBJ1-3 TRBV7-9 TRBD1 TGTGCCAGCAGCCTCTGGGACAGCTCTGGAAACACCATATATTTT CASSLWDSSGNTIYF
. TRBJ1-2 TRBV7-9 TRBD1 TGTGCCAGCAGCCCGACAGGGACGGATGGCTACACCTTC CASSPTGTDGYTF
. TRBJ2-2 TRBV10-3 TRBD2 TGTGCCATCAGTGAAGTCTTCACTAGCGGTACTCTCGCGAACACCGGGGAGCTGTTTTTT CAISEVFTSGTLANTGELFF
. TRBJ2-3 TRBV5-1 TRBD2 TGCGCCAGCAGGTCTACTAGCGGGGGGGCGGTAGATACGCAGTATTTT CASRSTSGGAVDTQYF